This is a list of T cell receptor beta chains from one sample in a study of T-cell memory formation after mild COVID-19. In TCRdb, the 5' RACE reads were re-called with MiXCR into one record per CDR3 protein. The sample shows under 450,000 distinct CDR3 sequences, more than 20% of them seen only once. The sample consisted of PBMCs or a T cell subset sorted from them (not recorded which). All receptors come from an adult woman who had mild COVID-19 (a few samples of this study predate the infection). Cell type and time point are not known. Both conserved end residues are part of each CDR3. The order of the fields is J gene, V gene, clone size, D gene, CDR3 DNA, CDR3 protein. The D gene is left open where the match is weak. Expanded clones are given a class, and other clones once, few, many or no size at all.

TRBJ2-1 TRBV7-9 - - TGTGCCAGCAGCCTCGGGACTTATTACAATGAGCAGTTCTTC CASSLGTYYNEQFF
TRBJ1-1 TRBV29-1 - - TGCAGCGCTCGAACAGGGATGACTGAAGCTTTCTTT CSARTGMTEAFF
TRBJ1-1 TRBV4-3 few - TGCGCCAGCAGCCAAGATTTCACAGGAGAAGCTTTCTTT CASSQDFTGEAFF
TRBJ2-2 TRBV7-9 - - TGTGCCAGCAGCCCCGCCGGGGGGGAGCTGTTTTTT CASSPAGGELFF
TRBJ2-7 TRBV7-3 few - TGTGCCAGCAGCCCGATCGGGGAATACGAGCAGTACTTC CASSPIGEYEQYF
TRBJ2-5 TRBV14 few - TGTGCCAGCAGCCAAGAAGCCGGGCAAGATCGGTCAGAGACCCAGTACTTC CASSQEAGQDRSETQYF
TRBJ2-3 TRBV18 - TRBD2 TGTGCCAGCTCGTGGACTAGCGGGTTCACAGATACGCAGTATTTT CASSWTSGFTDTQYF
TRBJ2-1 TRBV12-3/TRBV12-4 - TRBD2 TGTGCCAGCAGTGTGCGAGCGGGGGTGTTCAATGAGCAGTTCTTC CASSVRAGVFNEQFF
TRBJ2-7 TRBV6-6 - - TGTGCCAGCAGTCGGGACTGGGACACCTACGAGCAGTACTTC CASSRDWDTYEQYF
TRBJ1-2 TRBV6-5 few - TGTGCCAGCAGTTACGGGGGGCAAGGAGGCTACACCTTC CASSYGGQGGYTF